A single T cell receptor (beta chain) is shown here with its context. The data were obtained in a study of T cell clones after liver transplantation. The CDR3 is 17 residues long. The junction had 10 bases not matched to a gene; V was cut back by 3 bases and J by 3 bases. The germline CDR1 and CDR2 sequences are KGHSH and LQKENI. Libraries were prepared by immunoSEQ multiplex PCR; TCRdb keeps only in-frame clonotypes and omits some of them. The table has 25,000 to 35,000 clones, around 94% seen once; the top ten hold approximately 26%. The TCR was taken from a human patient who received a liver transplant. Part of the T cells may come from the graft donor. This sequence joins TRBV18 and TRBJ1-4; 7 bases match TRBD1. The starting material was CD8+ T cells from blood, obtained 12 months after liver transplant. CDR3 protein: CASSPNRGQEPNEKLFF. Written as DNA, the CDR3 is TGTGCCAGCTCACCTAACCGCGGACAGGAGCCTAATGAAAAACTGTTTTTT.